The rows below give T cell receptor beta chains drawn from one sample of a study of regulatory T cells in long-lasting Graves disease. One entry per CDR3 protein, called by TCRdb with MiXCR from the multiplex PCR reads. The sample has about 660,000 distinct CDR3 sequences, around 30% seen once. The material sequenced was peripheral blood mononuclear cells (PBMCs), taken when the disease was refractory, from a patient treated with antithyroid drugs. These receptors were obtained from a female donor with Graves disease. Each CDR3 is given with its conserved first and last residue. The D gene is left open where the match is weak. Clone size is shown for a subset of rows, as once, few, many or a class of expanded clone.

j_call v_call d_call clone_size cdr3_nt cdr3_aa
TRBJ1-1 TRBV7-3 NA many TGTGCCAGCAGCTCTGGTCCATCGAACACTGAAGCTTTCTTT CASSSGPSNTEAFF
TRBJ1-5 TRBV28 NA few TGTGCCAGCAGTCTAAACCTGGACTTTAGCAATCAGCCCCAGCATTTT CASSLNLDFSNQPQHF
TRBJ2-7 TRBV11-2 NA many TGTGCCAGCAGCACAAACGGCTACGAGCAGTACTTC CASSTNGYEQYF
TRBJ1-5 TRBV20-1 TRBD1 NA TGCAGTGCTAGAGTCGGGCAGGGGGCGGAACCCCAGCATTTT CSARVGQGAEPQHF
TRBJ1-1 TRBV5-1 NA NA TGCGCCAGCAGCTTCGGAGGAGATGGAGCTTTCTTT CASSFGGDGAFF
TRBJ2-2 TRBV2 NA NA TGTGCCAGCAGTGACAGTTACCCCGGGGAGCTGTTTTTT CASSDSYPGELFF
TRBJ2-7 TRBV4-1 NA NA TGCGCCAGCAGCCAAGGGCTGGTCCGCTCCTACGAGCAGTACTTC CASSQGLVRSYEQYF
TRBJ1-1 TRBV5-1 NA few TGCGCCAGCAGCTTGGACAGGATGATGAACACTGAAGCTTTCTTT CASSLDRMMNTEAFF
TRBJ2-5 TRBV19 NA few TGTGCCAGTAGTTTCGCTGAAGAGACCCAGTACTTC CASSFAEETQYF
TRBJ2-7 TRBV27 NA NA TGTGCCAGCAGTTGGGGGTACAGGGACGAGCAGTACTTC CASSWGYRDEQYF
TRBJ1-2 TRBV28 NA many TGTGCCAGCAGTCTATTTGGACGGCCAAACTATGGCTACACCTTC CASSLFGRPNYGYTF
TRBJ2-2 TRBV29-1 NA NA TGCAGCGTTGAAGAGGGAGACGGGGAGCTGTTTTTT CSVEEGDGELFF
TRBJ1-4 TRBV29-1 TRBD1 NA TGCAGCGCGATGACAGGGGGGGGTGAAAAACTGTTTTTT CSAMTGGGEKLFF
TRBJ1-3 TRBV6-2/TRBV6-3 NA few TGTGCCAGCAGTTACGCTGACGGACAGTTCTCTGGAAACACCATATATTTT CASSYADGQFSGNTIYF
TRBJ2-5 TRBV7-2 NA few TGTGCCAGCAGCTTAGAAGACAGACGAGAGACCCAGTACTTC CASSLEDRRETQYF
TRBJ2-7 TRBV20-1 TRBD2 NA TGCAGTGCTAGAGATTTGAGTAGCGGGACCTACGAGCAGTACTTC CSARDLSSGTYEQYF
TRBJ1-5 TRBV28 TRBD1 NA TGTGCCAGCGGGACAGGGCCCCAGCATTTT CASGTGPQHF
TRBJ2-6 TRBV6-2/TRBV6-3 NA NA TGTGCCAGCAGGACCTTACAGAGGGCCAACGTCCTGACTTTC CASRTLQRANVLTF
TRBJ1-5 TRBV19 TRBD1 NA TGTGCCAGTAGTATCGGGCATACAGGGGTGCCTAGCAATCAGCCCCAGCATTTT CASSIGHTGVPSNQPQHF
TRBJ1-5 TRBV20-1 NA NA TGCAGTGCTTTACAGGGTAATCAGCCCCAGCATTTT CSALQGNQPQHF
TRBJ2-5 TRBV12-3/TRBV12-4 TRBD1 few TGTGCCAGCAGTGTACAGGGGGGAGGCCAAGAGACCCAGTACTTC CASSVQGGGQETQYF
TRBJ1-2 TRBV28 NA once TGTGCCAGCAGTTCCGTCGGGGACTACTATGGCTACACCTTC CASSSVGDYYGYTF
TRBJ1-5 TRBV12-3/TRBV12-4 TRBD1 many TGTGCCAGCACCCTTCGGAGGCCAGGGGGTTATAGCAATCAGCCCCAGCATTTT CASTLRRPGGYSNQPQHF
TRBJ1-5 TRBV24-1 NA NA TGTGCCACCAGTGCCGGGGCCGGCGGGAGCAATCAGCCCCAGCATTTT CATSAGAGGSNQPQHF
TRBJ1-2 TRBV12-5 NA many TGTGCTAGTGGTTTGGTACATATAGGGACAAACCTTAACTATGGCTACACCTTC CASGLVHIGTNLNYGYTF
TRBJ2-7 TRBV10-3 NA NA TGTGCCATCAGTGAGTCGGACAGAGCCTACGAGCAGTACTTC CAISESDRAYEQYF
TRBJ2-5 TRBV6-1 NA NA TGTGCCAGCAGCCTAGCGTACGAAATGAGAGAGACCCAGTACTTC CASSLAYEMRETQYF
TRBJ1-5 TRBV11-2 TRBD1 NA TGTGCCAGCAGCTCGGGACAGGGCCTATGGCCCCAGCATTTT CASSSGQGLWPQHF
TRBJ1-1 TRBV30 NA NA TGTGCCTGGATTAGTGAGGGGTCGTCCACTGAAGCTTTCTTT CAWISEGSSTEAFF
TRBJ1-1 TRBV27 NA once TGTGCCAGCATCTCAAGAGGAGGGCTGGGCACTGAAGCTTTCTTT CASISRGGLGTEAFF